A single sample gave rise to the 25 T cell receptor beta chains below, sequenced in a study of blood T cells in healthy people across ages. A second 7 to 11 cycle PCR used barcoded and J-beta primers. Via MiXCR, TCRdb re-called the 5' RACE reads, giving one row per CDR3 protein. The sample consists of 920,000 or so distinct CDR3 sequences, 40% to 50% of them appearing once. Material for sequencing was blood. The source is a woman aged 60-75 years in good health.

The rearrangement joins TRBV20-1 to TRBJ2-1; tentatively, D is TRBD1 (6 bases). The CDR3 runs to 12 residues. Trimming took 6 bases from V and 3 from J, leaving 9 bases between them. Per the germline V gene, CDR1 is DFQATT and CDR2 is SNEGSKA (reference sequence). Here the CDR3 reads CSAEQGYNEQFF. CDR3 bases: TGCAGTGCGGAACAGGGCTACAATGAGCAGTTCTTC.

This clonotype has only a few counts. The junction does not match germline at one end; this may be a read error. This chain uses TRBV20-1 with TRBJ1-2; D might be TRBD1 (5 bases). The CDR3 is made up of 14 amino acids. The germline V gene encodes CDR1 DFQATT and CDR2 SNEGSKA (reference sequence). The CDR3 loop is CSVPQPSWDYGHTF. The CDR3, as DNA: TGCAGTGTTCCCCAGCCGTCTTGGGACTATGGCCACACCTTC.

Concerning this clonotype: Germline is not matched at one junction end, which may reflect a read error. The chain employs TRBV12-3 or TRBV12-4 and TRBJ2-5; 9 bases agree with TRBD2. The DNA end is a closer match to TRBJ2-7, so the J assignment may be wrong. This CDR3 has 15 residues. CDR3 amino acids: CANSPSSGNPAEQYF. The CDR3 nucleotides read TGTGCCAACAGTCCGTCTAGCGGGAACCCGGCCGAGCAGTACTTC.

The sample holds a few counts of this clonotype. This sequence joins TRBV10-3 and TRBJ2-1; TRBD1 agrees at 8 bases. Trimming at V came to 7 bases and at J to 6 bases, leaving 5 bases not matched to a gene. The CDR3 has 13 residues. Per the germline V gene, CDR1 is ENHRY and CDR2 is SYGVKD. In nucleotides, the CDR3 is TGTGCCATCATGACCGACAGGGGCAATGAGCAGTTCTTC. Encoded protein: CAIMTDRGNEQFF.

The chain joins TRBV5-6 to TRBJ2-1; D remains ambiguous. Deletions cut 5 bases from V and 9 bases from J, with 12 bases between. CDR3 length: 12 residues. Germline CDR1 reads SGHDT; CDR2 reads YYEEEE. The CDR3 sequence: CASSPYRGEQFF. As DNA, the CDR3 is TGTGCCAGCAGTCCTTATCGCGGTGAGCAGTTCTTC.

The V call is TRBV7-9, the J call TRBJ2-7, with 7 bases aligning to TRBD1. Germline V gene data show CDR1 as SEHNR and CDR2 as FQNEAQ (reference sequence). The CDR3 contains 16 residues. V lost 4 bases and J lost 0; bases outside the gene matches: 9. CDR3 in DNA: TGTGCCAGCAGCTCGAGATGGGACAGCGTCTCCTACGAGCAGTACTTC. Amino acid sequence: CASSSRWDSVSYEQYF.

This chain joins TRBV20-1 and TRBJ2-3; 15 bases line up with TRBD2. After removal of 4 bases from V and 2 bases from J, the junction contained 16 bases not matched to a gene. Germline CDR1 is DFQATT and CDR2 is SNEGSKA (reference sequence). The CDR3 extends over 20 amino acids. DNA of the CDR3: TGCAGTGCTACCCCGGGACTAGCGGGAGGTGTACCTATAAACACAGATACGCAGTATTTT. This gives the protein CSATPGLAGGVPINTDTQYF.

In DNA form, the CDR3 reads TGTGCCAGCAGCTCGACGAGCGTGGGCTACACCTTC. This codes for CASSSTSVGYTF. This chain connects TRBV5-5 to TRBJ1-2, with D uncertain. With 3 bases removed from V and 8 bases from J, the gap between germline ends came to 11 bases. The germline V gene encodes CDR1 SGHKS and CDR2 YYEKEE (reference sequence). This CDR3 has 12 residues. The complete variable domain, with remaining parts taken from reference TRBV5-5 and TRBJ1-2, reads DAGVTQSPTHLIKTRGQQVTLRCSPISGHKSVSWYQQVLGQGPQFIFQYYEKEERGRGNFPDRFSARQFPNYSSELNVNALLLGDSALYLCASSSTSVGYTFGSGTRLTVV.

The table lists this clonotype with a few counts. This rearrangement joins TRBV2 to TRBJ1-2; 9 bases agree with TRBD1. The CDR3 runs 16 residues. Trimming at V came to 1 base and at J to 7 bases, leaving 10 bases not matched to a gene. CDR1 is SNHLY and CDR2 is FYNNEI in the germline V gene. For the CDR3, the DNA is TGTGCCAGCAGTGAAGGGGGAGTACAGGGGGCTGGTGGCTACACCTTC. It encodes CASSEGGVQGAGGYTF. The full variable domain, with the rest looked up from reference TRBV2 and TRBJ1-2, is EPEVTQTPSHQVTQMGQEVILRCVPISNHLYFYWYRQILGQKVEFLVSFYNNEISEKSEIFDDQFSVERPDGSNFTLKIRSTKLEDSAMYFCASSEGGVQGAGGYTFGSGTRLTVV.

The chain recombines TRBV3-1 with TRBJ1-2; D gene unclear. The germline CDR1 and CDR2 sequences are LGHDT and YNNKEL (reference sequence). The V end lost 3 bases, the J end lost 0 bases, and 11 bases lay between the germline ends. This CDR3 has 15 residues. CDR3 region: CASSHFGIPNYGYTF. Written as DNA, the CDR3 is TGTGCCAGCAGCCATTTCGGAATTCCTAACTATGGCTACACCTTC.

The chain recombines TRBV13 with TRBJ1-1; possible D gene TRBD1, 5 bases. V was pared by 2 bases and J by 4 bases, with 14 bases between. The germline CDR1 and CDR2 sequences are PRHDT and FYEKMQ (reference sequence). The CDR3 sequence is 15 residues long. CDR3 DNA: TGTGCCAGCAGCTTATTGAAGGGGTGGGGCACTGAAGCTTTCTTT. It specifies CASSLLKGWGTEAFF.

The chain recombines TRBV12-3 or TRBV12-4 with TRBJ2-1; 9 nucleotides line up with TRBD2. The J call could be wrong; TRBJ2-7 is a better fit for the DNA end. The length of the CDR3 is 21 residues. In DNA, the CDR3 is TGTGCCAGCAGCTCAACCAATAGCGGGAGAACCTTACCCCTCTCCTACAATGAGCAGTACTTC. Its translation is CASSSTNSGRTLPLSYNEQYF.

This CDR3 reads CASSGGRAADTQYF. The CDR3 nucleotides read TGTGCCAGCAGCGGTGGCCGGGCGGCAGATACGCAGTATTTT. V and J are TRBV9 and TRBJ2-3, with D uncertain. CDR1 SGDLS and CDR2 YYNGEE come from the germline V gene. The CDR3 is 14 residues long. V lost 3 bases to trimming and J lost 4 bases, with 12 bases between them. The variable domain in full, with the rest retrieved from reference TRBV9 and TRBJ2-3, is DSGVTQTPKHLITATGQRVTLRCSPRSGDLSVYWYQQSLDQGLQFLIQYYNGEERAKGNILERFSAQQFPDLHSELNLSSLELGDSALYFCASSGGRAADTQYFGPGTRLTVL.

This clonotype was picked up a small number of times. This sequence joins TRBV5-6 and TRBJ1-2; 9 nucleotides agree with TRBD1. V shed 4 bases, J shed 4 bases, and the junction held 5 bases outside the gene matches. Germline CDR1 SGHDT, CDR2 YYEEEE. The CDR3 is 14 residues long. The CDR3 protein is CASSLPDRGYGYTF. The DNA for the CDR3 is TGTGCCAGCAGCCTCCCGGACAGGGGCTATGGCTACACCTTC.

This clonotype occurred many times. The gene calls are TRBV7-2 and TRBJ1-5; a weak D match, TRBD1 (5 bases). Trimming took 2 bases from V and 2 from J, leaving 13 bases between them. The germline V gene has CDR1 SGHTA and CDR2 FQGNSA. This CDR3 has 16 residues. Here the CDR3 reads CASSLNGGFGNQPQHF. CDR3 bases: TGTGCCAGCAGCTTAAATGGGGGATTTGGCAATCAGCCCCAGCATTTT. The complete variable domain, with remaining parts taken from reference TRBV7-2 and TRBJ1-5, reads GAGVSQSPSNKVTEKGKDVELRCDPISGHTALYWYRQSLGQGLEFLIYFQGNSAPDKSGLPSDRFSAERTGGSVSTLTIQRTQQEDSAVYLCASSLNGGFGNQPQHFGDGTRLSIL.

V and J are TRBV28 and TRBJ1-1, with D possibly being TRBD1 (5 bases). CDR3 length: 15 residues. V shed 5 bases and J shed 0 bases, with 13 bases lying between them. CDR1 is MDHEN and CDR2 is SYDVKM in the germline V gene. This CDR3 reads CASSPRQTMNTEAFF. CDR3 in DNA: TGTGCCAGCAGTCCGCGACAGACTATGAACACTGAAGCTTTCTTT.

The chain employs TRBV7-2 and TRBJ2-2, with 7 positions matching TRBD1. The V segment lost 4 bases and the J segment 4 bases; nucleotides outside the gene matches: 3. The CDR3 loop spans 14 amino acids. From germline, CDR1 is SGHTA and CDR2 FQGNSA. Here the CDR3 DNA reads TGTGCCAGCAGCTCGGGACAGAGCACCGGGGAGCTGTTTTTT. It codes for CASSSGQSTGELFF.

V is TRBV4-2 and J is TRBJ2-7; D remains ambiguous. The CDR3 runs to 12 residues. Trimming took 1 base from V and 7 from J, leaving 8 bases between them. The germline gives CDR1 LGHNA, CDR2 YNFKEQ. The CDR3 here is CASSQVLDEQYF. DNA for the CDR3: TGTGCCAGCAGCCAAGTCCTCGATGAGCAGTACTTC.

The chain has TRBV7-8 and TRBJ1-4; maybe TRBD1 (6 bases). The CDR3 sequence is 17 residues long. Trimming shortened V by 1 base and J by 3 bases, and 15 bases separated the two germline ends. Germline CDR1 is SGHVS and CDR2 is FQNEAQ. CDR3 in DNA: TGTGCCAGCAGCTTAGGAGGGTTACAGGGAGCTAATGAAAAACTGTTTTTT. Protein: CASSLGGLQGANEKLFF.

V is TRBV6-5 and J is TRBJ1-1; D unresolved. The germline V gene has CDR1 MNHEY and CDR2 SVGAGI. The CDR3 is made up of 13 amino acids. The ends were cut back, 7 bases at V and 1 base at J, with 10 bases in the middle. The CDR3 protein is CASKEGRNTEAFF. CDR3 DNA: TGTGCCAGCAAAGAGGGAAGGAACACTGAAGCTTTCTTT.

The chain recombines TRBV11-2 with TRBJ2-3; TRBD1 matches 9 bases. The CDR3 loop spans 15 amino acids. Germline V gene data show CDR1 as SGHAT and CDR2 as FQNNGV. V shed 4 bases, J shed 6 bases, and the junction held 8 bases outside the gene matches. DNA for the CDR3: TGTGCCAGCAGCTCCGGGACAGGGTTGACTGATACGCAGTATTTT. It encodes CASSSGTGLTDTQYF.

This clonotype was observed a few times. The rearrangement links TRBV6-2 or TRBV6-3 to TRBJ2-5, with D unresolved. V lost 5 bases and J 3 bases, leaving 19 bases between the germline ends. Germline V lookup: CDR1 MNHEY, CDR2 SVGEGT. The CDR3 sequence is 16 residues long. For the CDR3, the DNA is TGTGCCAGCAGTGCTTTAAACGCACGTAAAGAAGAGACCCAGTACTTC. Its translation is CASSALNARKEETQYF.

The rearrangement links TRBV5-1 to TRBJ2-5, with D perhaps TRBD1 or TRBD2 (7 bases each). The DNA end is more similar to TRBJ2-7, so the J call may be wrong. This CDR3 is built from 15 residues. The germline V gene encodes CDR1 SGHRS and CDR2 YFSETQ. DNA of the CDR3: TGCGCCAGCAGCGGGGAGGGACAGCAGTCCCTCGAGCAGTACTTC. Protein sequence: CASSGEGQQSLEQYF.

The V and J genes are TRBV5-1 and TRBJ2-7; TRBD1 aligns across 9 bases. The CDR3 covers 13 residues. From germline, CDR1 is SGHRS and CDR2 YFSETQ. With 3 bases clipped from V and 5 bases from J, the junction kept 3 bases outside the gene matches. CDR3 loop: CASSWTGADEQYF. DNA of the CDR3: TGCGCCAGCAGCTGGACAGGGGCAGACGAGCAGTACTTC.

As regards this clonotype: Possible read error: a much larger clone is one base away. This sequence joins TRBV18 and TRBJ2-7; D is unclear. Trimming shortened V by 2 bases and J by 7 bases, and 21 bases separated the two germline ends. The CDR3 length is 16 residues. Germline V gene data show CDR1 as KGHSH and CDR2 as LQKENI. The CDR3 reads CASSPLVTSRNGEQYF. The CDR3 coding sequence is TGTGCCAGCTCACCATTGGTAACATCCCGAAACGGTGAGCAGTACTTC.